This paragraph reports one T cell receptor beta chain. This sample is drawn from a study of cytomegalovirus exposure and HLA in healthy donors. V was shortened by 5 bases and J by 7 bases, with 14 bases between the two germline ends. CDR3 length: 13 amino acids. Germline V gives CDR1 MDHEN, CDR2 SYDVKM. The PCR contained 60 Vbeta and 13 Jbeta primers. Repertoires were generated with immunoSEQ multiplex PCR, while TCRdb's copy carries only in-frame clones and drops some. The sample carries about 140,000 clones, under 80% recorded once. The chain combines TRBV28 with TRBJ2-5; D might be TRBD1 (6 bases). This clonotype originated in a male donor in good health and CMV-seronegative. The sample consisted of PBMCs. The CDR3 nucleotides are TGTGCCAGCAGTCCAGTGGGGGCAGTGACCCAGTACTTC. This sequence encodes CASSPVGAVTQYF.